This is a list of T cell receptor beta chains from one sample in a study of graft-versus-host responses after intestinal transplantation. Their antigens remain unidentified. Repertoires were generated with immunoSEQ multiplex PCR, while TCRdb's copy carries only in-frame clones and drops some. The table lists approximately 71,000 clones, roughly 90% of them singletons. Sequencing used unstimulated CD8+ T cells sorted from spleen or lymph node cells, obtained before intestinal transplant. These receptors were collected from a human donor who received an intestinal transplant. Each CDR3 is given with its conserved first and last residue. D genes are given only for firm matches. Clone size, where shown, is once, few, many, or a class for clones that have expanded.

clone size: .
V gene: TRBV5-1
D gene: .
J gene: TRBJ2-1
CDR3 protein: CASSSTGNNEQFF
CDR3 DNA: TGCGCCAGCAGCTCCACCGGGAACAATGAGCAGTTCTTC

clone size: .
V gene: TRBV5-6
D gene: .
J gene: TRBJ2-3
CDR3 protein: CASSLLSRGATDTQYF
CDR3 DNA: TGTGCCAGCAGCTTGTTATCCAGGGGGGCAACAGATACGCAGTATTTT

clone size: .
V gene: TRBV9
D gene: .
J gene: TRBJ2-7
CDR3 protein: CASSPSSLREDSYEQYF
CDR3 DNA: TGTGCCAGCAGCCCCTCCTCTTTGAGGGAGGACTCCTACGAGCAGTACTTC

clone size: once
V gene: TRBV4-1
D gene: .
J gene: TRBJ2-2
CDR3 protein: CASSQDPDPGEELFF
CDR3 DNA: TGCGCCAGCAGCCAAGATCCGGACCCGGGAGAGGAGCTGTTTTTT

clone size: .
V gene: TRBV2
D gene: .
J gene: TRBJ1-1
CDR3 protein: CASSATLNTEAFF
CDR3 DNA: TGTGCCAGCAGTGCTACCCTGAACACTGAAGCTTTCTTT

clone size: once
V gene: TRBV6-1
D gene: TRBD2
J gene: TRBJ2-1
CDR3 protein: CASSGLAGVNEQFF
CDR3 DNA: TGTGCCAGCAGTGGGCTAGCGGGAGTTAATGAGCAGTTCTTC

clone size: .
V gene: TRBV7-9
D gene: TRBD1
J gene: TRBJ2-7
CDR3 protein: CASSPPGQGPYEQYF
CDR3 DNA: TGTGCCAGCAGTCCTCCGGGACAGGGGCCCTACGAGCAGTACTTC

clone size: .
V gene: TRBV9
D gene: TRBD1
J gene: TRBJ1-2
CDR3 protein: CASSGTGVVYGYTF
CDR3 DNA: TGTGCCAGCTCTGGGACAGGGGTTGTCTATGGCTACACCTTC

clone size: .
V gene: TRBV2
D gene: TRBD2
J gene: TRBJ2-1
CDR3 protein: CAIRGLAGGYEQFF
CDR3 DNA: TGTGCCATCAGGGGACTAGCGGGAGGGTATGAGCAGTTCTTC

clone size: .
V gene: TRBV4-1
D gene: .
J gene: TRBJ2-7
CDR3 protein: CASSQVARSTYEQYF
CDR3 DNA: TGCGCCAGCAGCCAAGTCGCCAGGTCAACCTACGAGCAGTACTTC

clone size: .
V gene: TRBV5-4
D gene: TRBD2
J gene: TRBJ2-5
CDR3 protein: CASSLAGEGLAGGQETQYF
CDR3 DNA: TGTGCCAGCAGCTTGGCCGGAGAAGGACTAGCGGGGGGGCAAGAGACCCAGTACTTC

clone size: .
V gene: TRBV27
D gene: TRBD2
J gene: TRBJ2-5
CDR3 protein: CASSFLAGGSGETQYF
CDR3 DNA: TGTGCCAGCAGTTTCTTAGCGGGAGGGTCGGGGGAGACCCAGTACTTC

clone size: .
V gene: TRBV23-1
D gene: TRBD1
J gene: TRBJ1-1
CDR3 protein: CASSSGQGHTEAFF
CDR3 DNA: TGCGCCAGCAGTTCGGGACAGGGTCACACTGAAGCTTTCTTT

clone size: once
V gene: TRBV5-6
D gene: TRBD2
J gene: TRBJ2-1
CDR3 protein: CASSLAGLAGGPWDNEQFF
CDR3 DNA: TGTGCCAGCAGCTTGGCCGGGCTAGCGGGAGGGCCGTGGGACAATGAGCAGTTCTTC

clone size: .
V gene: TRBV7-9
D gene: TRBD2
J gene: TRBJ2-5
CDR3 protein: CASSPISGRPQVTQYF
CDR3 DNA: TGTGCCAGCAGCCCAATCAGCGGGAGGCCCCAGGTGACCCAGTACTTC

clone size: once
V gene: TRBV4-1
D gene: TRBD1
J gene: TRBJ1-1
CDR3 protein: CASTPIQTGATEAFF
CDR3 DNA: TGCGCCAGCACGCCAATCCAGACAGGGGCGACTGAAGCTTTCTTT

clone size: .
V gene: TRBV5-1
D gene: TRBD1
J gene: TRBJ1-1
CDR3 protein: CASSWGQGVGTEAFF
CDR3 DNA: TGCGCCAGCAGCTGGGGACAGGGAGTGGGCACTGAAGCTTTCTTT

clone size: .
V gene: TRBV2
D gene: TRBD2
J gene: TRBJ2-2
CDR3 protein: CASSFVLAVELFF
CDR3 DNA: TGTGCCAGCAGTTTCGTACTAGCGGTAGAGCTGTTTTTT

clone size: few
V gene: TRBV5-4
D gene: TRBD1
J gene: TRBJ1-2
CDR3 protein: CASSLTGAKDGYTF
CDR3 DNA: TGTGCCAGCAGCTTGACAGGGGCTAAGGATGGCTACACCTTC

clone size: .
V gene: TRBV6-4
D gene: TRBD2
J gene: TRBJ2-3
CDR3 protein: CASSDSGLATDTQYF
CDR3 DNA: TGTGCCAGCAGTGATTCGGGACTAGCCACAGATACGCAGTATTTT

clone size: .
V gene: TRBV6-1
D gene: .
J gene: TRBJ1-1
CDR3 protein: CASSDWGGTSTEAFF
CDR3 DNA: TGTGCCAGCAGTGATTGGGGCGGGACCTCCACTGAAGCTTTCTTT

clone size: .
V gene: TRBV19
D gene: TRBD2
J gene: TRBJ2-7
CDR3 protein: CASTAGGPYEQYF
CDR3 DNA: TGTGCCAGTACAGCGGGAGGGCCCTACGAGCAGTACTTC

clone size: .
V gene: TRBV5-6
D gene: TRBD1
J gene: TRBJ1-1
CDR3 protein: CASSLTGEGFPEAFF
CDR3 DNA: TGTGCCAGCAGCTTGACAGGGGAAGGCTTCCCTGAAGCTTTCTTT

clone size: .
V gene: TRBV5-1
D gene: .
J gene: TRBJ2-7
CDR3 protein: CASSFRGQFPPVPSYEQYF
CDR3 DNA: TGCGCCAGCAGCTTTCGAGGACAGTTCCCTCCCGTCCCCTCCTACGAGCAGTACTTC

clone size: .
V gene: TRBV7-6
D gene: TRBD2
J gene: TRBJ2-2
CDR3 protein: CASSFTSESIDTGELFF
CDR3 DNA: TGTGCCAGCAGCTTTACTAGCGAATCGATTGATACCGGGGAGCTGTTTTTT

clone size: .
V gene: TRBV15
D gene: TRBD1
J gene: TRBJ2-7
CDR3 protein: CATSRERQGYEQYF
CDR3 DNA: TGTGCCACCAGCAGAGAAAGACAGGGGTACGAGCAGTACTTC

clone size: .
V gene: TRBV27
D gene: .
J gene: TRBJ2-7
CDR3 protein: CASRGGAQYEQYF
CDR3 DNA: TGTGCCAGCAGAGGGGGGGCACAGTACGAGCAGTACTTC

clone size: .
V gene: TRBV28
D gene: .
J gene: TRBJ1-6
CDR3 protein: CASSFRGSYNSPLHF
CDR3 DNA: TGTGCCAGCAGTTTCCGGGGGAGCTATAATTCACCCCTCCACTTT

clone size: .
V gene: TRBV9
D gene: TRBD2
J gene: TRBJ2-5
CDR3 protein: CASSPRTSGGETQYF
CDR3 DNA: TGTGCCAGCAGCCCTAGGACTAGCGGGGGTGAGACCCAGTACTTC

clone size: .
V gene: TRBV7-6
D gene: TRBD2
J gene: TRBJ2-7
CDR3 protein: CASSRTDTGTSGGALSEQYF
CDR3 DNA: TGTGCCAGCAGCCGAACCGATACCGGGACTAGCGGGGGGGCCTTATCCGAGCAGTACTTC

clone size: .
V gene: TRBV13
D gene: .
J gene: TRBJ1-5
CDR3 protein: CASRIRGSNQPQHF
CDR3 DNA: TGTGCCAGCAGGATCAGGGGTAGCAATCAGCCCCAGCATTTT

clone size: .
V gene: TRBV28
D gene: .
J gene: TRBJ1-6
CDR3 protein: CASSLAWKGRGSPLHF
CDR3 DNA: TGTGCCAGCAGTTTAGCGTGGAAGGGCCGGGGGTCACCCCTCCACTTT

clone size: .
V gene: TRBV5-1
D gene: .
J gene: TRBJ2-3
CDR3 protein: CASSLNAGLTDTQYF
CDR3 DNA: TGCGCCAGCAGCTTGAACGCGGGGCTCACAGATACGCAGTATTTT

clone size: .
V gene: TRBV28
D gene: .
J gene: TRBJ2-1
CDR3 protein: CASTRGTRNEQFF
CDR3 DNA: TGTGCCAGCACGCGCGGAACCAGAAATGAGCAGTTCTTC

clone size: once
V gene: TRBV2
D gene: .
J gene: TRBJ2-7
CDR3 protein: CASSEGGPYEQYF
CDR3 DNA: TGTGCCAGCAGTGAAGGAGGGCCCTACGAGCAGTACTTC

clone size: .
V gene: TRBV7-9
D gene: .
J gene: TRBJ1-3
CDR3 protein: CASSLVIGVSPGNTIYF
CDR3 DNA: TGTGCCAGCAGCTTAGTGATCGGGGTGTCACCCGGAAACACCATATATTTT

clone size: .
V gene: TRBV4-1
D gene: .
J gene: TRBJ1-6
CDR3 protein: CASSQVYSGGSGSPLHF
CDR3 DNA: TGCGCCAGCAGCCAAGTCTATTCGGGGGGCAGTGGTTCACCCCTCCACTTT

clone size: .
V gene: TRBV6-6
D gene: TRBD1
J gene: TRBJ1-5
CDR3 protein: CASSGQGSNQPQHF
CDR3 DNA: TGTGCCAGCAGTGGACAGGGGAGCAATCAGCCCCAGCATTTT

clone size: .
V gene: TRBV11-1
D gene: .
J gene: TRBJ1-5
CDR3 protein: CASSLNINQPQHF
CDR3 DNA: TGTGCCAGCAGCTTAAACATCAATCAGCCCCAGCATTTT

clone size: .
V gene: TRBV18
D gene: .
J gene: TRBJ1-5
CDR3 protein: CASSPLPPGTEDNQPQHF
CDR3 DNA: TGTGCCAGCTCACCACTTCCCCCCGGCACAGAAGACAATCAGCCCCAGCATTTT

clone size: .
V gene: TRBV6-6
D gene: .
J gene: TRBJ1-1
CDR3 protein: CASSYWQGETFF
CDR3 DNA: TGTGCCAGCAGTTACTGGCAGGGCGAAACTTTCTTT

clone size: .
V gene: TRBV19
D gene: .
J gene: TRBJ1-1
CDR3 protein: CASSRNSVTEAFF
CDR3 DNA: TGTGCCAGTAGTAGAAATTCGGTGACTGAAGCTTTCTTT

clone size: .
V gene: TRBV19
D gene: .
J gene: TRBJ2-1
CDR3 protein: CASSIDHSLQPYNEQFF
CDR3 DNA: TGTGCCAGTAGTATCGATCACAGCCTCCAGCCCTACAATGAGCAGTTCTTC

clone size: .
V gene: TRBV2
D gene: TRBD1
J gene: TRBJ1-6
CDR3 protein: CASSLEDRLRSYNSPLHF
CDR3 DNA: TGTGCCAGCAGCCTCGAGGACAGGCTTCGCTCCTATAATTCACCCCTCCACTTT